This TCR beta chain was captured by sequencing in a study of cytomegalovirus exposure and HLA in healthy donors. Study findings and constraints: According to reports, the classifier identified cytomegalovirus status with high specificity and sensitivity. The dataset shows that most TCR sequences were rare, while some public TCRs occurred in many donors. Overall, 164 TCR beta chains were annotated as cytomegalovirus-associated.

V lost 4 bases and J lost 1; bases outside the gene matches: 3. The germline CDR1 and CDR2 sequences are MNHEY and SMNVEV (reference sequence). The CDR3 is 15 residues long. Clones were read by immunoSEQ multiplex PCR, and TCRdb kept only the in-frame ones, dropping some. The sample has about 130,000 clones, about 93% seen once. As concerns this clone: Its antigen is still unknown.

This TCR came from a woman under 30 in good health and CMV-seronegative. The sequencing input was PBMCs. The V and J genes are TRBV27 and TRBJ2-1, with 8 bases lining up with TRBD2. The CDR3 loop is CASSSSGRSYNEQFF. CDR3 nucleotides: TGTGCCAGCAGTTCTAGCGGGCGGTCCTACAATGAGCAGTTCTTC.